These 14 T cell receptor beta chains share one sample of origin, sequenced in a study of T cells after posttransplantation cyclophosphamide (dated by TCRdb to the mid-2010s). The sample's treatment or condition label, decoded: high-dose cyclophosphamide on days +3 and +4 as single-agent GVHD prophylaxis. Patients in the PTCy group got busulfan and fludarabine conditioning, a marrow graft from a related or unrelated donor, and cyclophosphamide on days +3 and +4. The receptor library was made with the immunoSEQ multiplex PCR assay. Imported from immuneACCESS, the table was reduced by TCRdb to in-frame sequences with V and J called. These copies leave out some clones; in studies compared against another copy, an unresolved V gene accounts for under half, and the cause of the remainder is not known. Within this sample are roughly 20,000 clones, with about 85% of them counted one time only. About 6.7% of the sample rests with the top ten.

The sample in question was PBMCs, obtained after allogeneic stem cell transplant with posttransplant cyclophosphamide. The origin of the receptors is a female patient between 40 and 50 years old who received an allogeneic stem cell transplant from a related donor, was CMV-positive, and had no GVHD. Because of the transplant, the T cells may be the graft donor's rather than the patient's own.

The chain couples TRBV6-6 to TRBJ2-1; 8 nucleotides align to TRBD2. The CDR3 totals 15 residues. J lost 7 bases, V lost 6 bases, and 11 bases had no gene match. Germline assignment: CDR1 MNHNY and CDR2 SVGAGI (reference sequence). The CDR3: CASSPMGLDRNEQFF. DNA of the CDR3: TGTGCCAGCAGCCCCATGGGACTAGACAGGAATGAGCAGTTCTTC.

The J gene is TRBJ1-1, the V gene TRBV18, with D uncertain. The CDR3 loop spans 13 amino acids. The V end lost 3 bases, the J end lost 1 base, and 6 bases lay between the germline ends. The V gene's germline CDR1 is KGHSH and CDR2 LQKENI. CDR3 in DNA: TGTGCCAGCTCACCGGGAGAGAACACTGAAGCTTTCTTT. Its translation is CASSPGENTEAFF.

The gene calls are TRBV19 and TRBJ2-5; 7 bases are shared with TRBD2. The better agreement between TRBJ2-7 and the DNA end casts doubt on the J call. This CDR3 has 13 residues. CDR1 and CDR2 from the germline V gene are LNHDA and SQIVND (reference sequence). The CDR3 region is CASRASGVGEQYF. CDR3 sequence (DNA): TGTGCCAGTAGGGCTAGCGGCGTAGGCGAGCAGTACTTC.

This chain joins TRBV6-5 and TRBJ2-4; D is unresolved. Germline V gives CDR1 MNHEY, CDR2 SVGAGI. CDR3 length equals 12 residues. V lost 6 bases to trimming and J lost 8 bases, with 11 bases between them. The CDR3 bases are TGTGCCAGCAGGAATCAGGTTGACATTCAGTACTTC. The encoded protein is CASRNQVDIQYF.

The chain links TRBV19 to TRBJ2-1, with TRBD2 matching 9 bases. The CDR3 is made up of 14 amino acids. CDR1 is LNHDA and CDR2 is SQIVND in the germline V gene (reference sequence). The ends lost 4 bases at V and 7 bases at J; junction bases unmatched: 5. In DNA, the CDR3 is TGTGCCAGTAGTAGCGGGAGGGCCTTGAATGAGCAGTTCTTC. Its protein is CASSSGRALNEQFF.

This chain links TRBV7-6 with TRBJ2-1; 7 bases match TRBD2. Germline V gene data show CDR1 as SGHVS and CDR2 as FNYEAQ. J lost 5 bases, V lost 2 bases, and 12 bases had no gene match. This CDR3 is built from 17 residues. The CDR3 sequence: CASSLNPLGGSHNEQFF. The CDR3 bases are TGTGCCAGCAGCTTAAACCCCCTTGGCGGGAGCCACAATGAGCAGTTCTTC.

This rearrangement joins TRBV4-3 to TRBJ2-5; D ambiguous. V lost 0 bases and J lost 5, with 13 bases in between. Germline assignment: CDR1 LGHNA and CDR2 YSLEER. The CDR3 is made up of 15 amino acids. CDR3 DNA sequence: TGCGCCAGCAGCCAAGATCGAGGCCATTTGGAGACCCAGTACTTC. Translated: CASSQDRGHLETQYF.

The rearrangement uses TRBV27 and TRBJ2-5; 7 bases align to TRBD2. Germline V lookup: CDR1 MNHEY, CDR2 SMNVEV (reference sequence). The J segment lost 5 bases and the V segment lost 5 bases, leaving 8 bases of the junction unmatched. The CDR3 runs 14 residues. The CDR3 bases are TGTGCCAGCAGTCGAGGCGGGAGCTGGGAGACCCAGTACTTC. Protein: CASSRGGSWETQYF.

This clone showed up just once. V gene TRBV11-2 combines with J gene TRBJ2-5; tentative D call: TRBD2 (5 bases). The V gene's germline CDR1 is SGHAT and CDR2 FQNNGV. Trimming removed 2 bases from V and 0 bases from J, with 10 bases in between. This CDR3 has 15 amino acids. Here the CDR3 reads CASSLHPGYQETQYF. As DNA, the CDR3 is TGTGCCAGCAGCTTACATCCGGGGTACCAAGAGACCCAGTACTTC.

The chain carries TRBV6-1 and TRBJ2-7; D may be TRBD1 (6 bases). Trimming took off 6 bases at V and 2 bases at J, with 17 bases between the two ends. From germline, CDR1 is MNHNS and CDR2 SASEGT. This CDR3 contains 15 residues. This CDR3 is CASRARDIPPYEQYF. The DNA of the CDR3 is TGTGCCAGCAGGGCGAGGGACATACCACCCTACGAGCAGTACTTC.

The rearrangement links TRBV5-1 to TRBJ2-7, with 7 bases that match TRBD2. The CDR3 runs to 18 residues. From germline, CDR1 is SGHRS and CDR2 YFSETQ. V lost 1 base to trimming and J lost 3 bases; unmatched junction nucleotides: 16. The CDR3: CASSLWGGSAGADYEQYF. The CDR3 region has the DNA TGCGCCAGCAGCTTGTGGGGGGGTTCCGCGGGAGCGGACTACGAGCAGTACTTC.

This rearrangement joins TRBV2 to TRBJ1-4; a weak D match, TRBD1 (5 bases). The CDR3 covers 14 residues. Germline CDR1 is SNHLY and CDR2 is FYNNEI. Trimming left V 2 bases short and J 7 bases short, with 11 bases between. The CDR3 DNA sequence: TGTGCCAGCAGTGAATCCAACAGGATTGAAAAACTGTTTTTT. Translated, it gives CASSESNRIEKLFF.

J is TRBJ1-1 and V is TRBV6-6; D is perhaps TRBD1 (6 bases). Per the germline V gene, CDR1 is MNHNY and CDR2 is SVGAGI (reference sequence). Trimming took 6 bases from V and 11 from J, leaving 19 bases between them. The CDR3 sequence is 13 residues long. The CDR3 region is CASRISGDAFAFF. The CDR3 nucleotides read TGTGCCAGCAGGATCTCAGGGGACGCCTTCGCTTTCTTT.

The chain carries TRBV6-5 and TRBJ2-2; tentatively, D is TRBD2 (5 bases). V was pared by 5 bases and J by 4 bases, with 11 bases between. The CDR3 loop spans 14 amino acids. Germline values: CDR1 MNHEY, CDR2 SVGAGI. CDR3 nucleotides: TGTGCCAGCAGTGCGACGGGATCCACCGGGGAGCTGTTTTTT. It translates to CASSATGSTGELFF.